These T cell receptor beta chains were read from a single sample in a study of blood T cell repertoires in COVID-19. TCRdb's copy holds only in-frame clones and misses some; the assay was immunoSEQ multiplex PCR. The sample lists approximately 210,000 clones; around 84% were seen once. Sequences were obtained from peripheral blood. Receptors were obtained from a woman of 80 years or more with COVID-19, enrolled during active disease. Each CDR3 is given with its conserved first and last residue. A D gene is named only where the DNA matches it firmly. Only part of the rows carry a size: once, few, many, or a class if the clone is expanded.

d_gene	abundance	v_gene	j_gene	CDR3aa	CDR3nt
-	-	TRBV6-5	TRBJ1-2	CASSYKAGGYTF	TGTGCCAGCAGTTACAAGGCAGGCGGCTACACCTTC
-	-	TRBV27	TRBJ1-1	CASSPWGVRNTEAFF	TGTGCCAGCAGTCCCTGGGGAGTTCGGAACACTGAAGCTTTCTTT
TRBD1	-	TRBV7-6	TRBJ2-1	CASSGTGGSYNEQFF	TGTGCCAGCAGCGGGACAGGGGGCTCCTACAATGAGCAGTTCTTC
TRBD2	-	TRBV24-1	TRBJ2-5	CATSDLSRGGRETQYF	TGTGCCACCAGTGATTTATCGCGGGGGGGAAGGGAGACCCAGTACTTC
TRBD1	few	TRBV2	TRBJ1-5	CASTQDRGGSNQPQHF	TGTGCCAGCACCCAAGACAGGGGAGGTTCGAATCAGCCCCAGCATTTT
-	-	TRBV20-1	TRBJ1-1	CSASTQGTEAFF	TGCAGTGCTAGTACGCAGGGCACTGAAGCTTTCTTT
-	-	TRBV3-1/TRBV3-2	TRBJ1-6	CASRSQTYNSPLHF	TGTGCCAGCAGGTCACAGACCTATAATTCACCCCTCCACTTT
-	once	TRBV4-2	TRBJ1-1	CASSQDGGGSYTEAFF	TGTGCCAGCAGCCAAGATGGGGGGGGGTCGTACACTGAAGCTTTCTTT
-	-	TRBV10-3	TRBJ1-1	CAINNRDGTEAFF	TGTGCCATCAACAACAGGGACGGCACTGAAGCTTTCTTT
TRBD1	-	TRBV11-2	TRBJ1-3	CASSLTGAPGNTIYF	TGTGCCAGCAGCTTAACAGGGGCGCCTGGAAACACCATATATTTT
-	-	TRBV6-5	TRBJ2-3	CASSPSGDTQYF	TGTGCCAGCAGCCCCTCCGGGGATACGCAGTATTTT
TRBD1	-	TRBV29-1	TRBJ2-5	CSVLKQPGQGETQYF	TGCAGCGTTCTAAAGCAACCGGGACAGGGAGAGACCCAGTACTTC
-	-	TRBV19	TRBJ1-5	CASSIAVTVNQPQHF	TGTGCCAGTAGTATCGCCGTAACAGTCAATCAGCCCCAGCATTTT
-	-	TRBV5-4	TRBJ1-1	CASSLALGREAFF	TGTGCCAGCAGCTTGGCGTTGGGGCGTGAAGCTTTCTTT
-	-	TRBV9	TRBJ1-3	CASSVGSSGNTIYF	TGTGCCAGCAGCGTGGGCAGCTCTGGAAACACCATATATTTT
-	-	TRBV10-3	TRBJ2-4	CAISDNTGVAKNIQYF	TGTGCCATCAGTGATAATACAGGAGTCGCCAAAAACATTCAGTACTTC
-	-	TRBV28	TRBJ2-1	CASSGGFSYNEQFF	TGTGCCAGCAGTGGAGGGTTCTCCTACAATGAGCAGTTCTTC
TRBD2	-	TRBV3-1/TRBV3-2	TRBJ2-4	CASSLSGGVLAKNIQYF	TGTGCCAGCAGCCTTTCTGGGGGGGTTTTAGCCAAAAACATTCAGTACTTC
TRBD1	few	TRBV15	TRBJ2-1	CATSRIPGQGKNEQFF	TGTGCCACCAGCAGGATACCGGGACAGGGGAAGAATGAGCAGTTCTTC
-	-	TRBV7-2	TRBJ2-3	CASSLGSSWDTQYF	TGTGCCAGCAGCTTAGGAAGCTCATGGGATACGCAGTATTTT
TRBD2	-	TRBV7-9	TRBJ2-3	CASSLARGGVGSAGDTQYF	TGTGCCAGCAGCTTAGCACGCGGGGGGGTAGGGAGCGCAGGCGATACGCAGTATTTT
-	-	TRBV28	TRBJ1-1	CASSYINTEAFF	TGTGCCAGCAGTTATATTAACACTGAAGCTTTCTTT
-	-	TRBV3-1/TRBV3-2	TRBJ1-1	CASSQARGGRQAFF	TGTGCCAGCAGCCAAGCAAGGGGGGGCCGGCAAGCTTTCTTT
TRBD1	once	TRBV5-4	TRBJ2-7	CASSFQGAREQYF	TGTGCCAGCAGCTTCCAGGGGGCGCGTGAGCAGTACTTC
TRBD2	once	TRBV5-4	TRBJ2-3	CASSISSGGALDTQYF	TGTGCCAGCAGCATATCTAGCGGGGGGGCCTTAGATACGCAGTATTTT
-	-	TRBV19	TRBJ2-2	CASTPRQGKSTGELFF	TGTGCCAGTACCCCTCGGCAGGGGAAGAGCACCGGGGAGCTGTTTTTT
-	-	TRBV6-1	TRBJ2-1	CASSDPGLAYNEQFF	TGTGCCAGCAGTGACCCAGGGTTGGCCTACAATGAGCAGTTCTTC
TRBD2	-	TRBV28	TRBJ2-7	CASARLAVSEQYF	TGTGCCAGCGCCCGACTAGCGGTTTCCGAGCAGTACTTC
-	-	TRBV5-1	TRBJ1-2	CASSFGGKTRGEGYGYTF	TGCGCCAGCAGCTTTGGGGGGAAAACTAGGGGAGAAGGTTATGGCTACACCTTC
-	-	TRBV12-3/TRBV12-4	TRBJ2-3	CASRNMGTDTQYF	TGTGCCAGCAGGAACATGGGCACAGATACGCAGTATTTT
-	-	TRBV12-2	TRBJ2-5	CASRQTSGGGACETQYF	TGTGCAAGTCGTCAAACCTCGGGCGGGGGGGCTTGTGAGACCCAGTACTTC
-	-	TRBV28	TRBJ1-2	CASSSPRAGIYGYTF	TGTGCCAGCAGTTCACCTCGGGCAGGGATCTATGGCTACACCTTC
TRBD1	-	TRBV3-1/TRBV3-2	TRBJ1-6	CASSHLDRESPLHF	TGTGCCAGCAGCCACTTGGACAGGGAATCACCCCTCCACTTT
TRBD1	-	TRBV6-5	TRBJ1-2	CASSPPRGQGPGYTF	TGTGCCAGCAGTCCCCCTCGGGGACAGGGACCTGGCTACACCTTC
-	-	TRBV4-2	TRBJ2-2	CASSQRAGTLGDTGELFF	TGTGCCAGCAGCCAGAGAGCCGGGACACTTGGGGACACCGGGGAGCTGTTTTTT
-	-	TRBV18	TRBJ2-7	CASSPAQGSANEQYF	TGTGCCAGCTCACCCGCACAGGGATCTGCCAACGAGCAGTACTTC
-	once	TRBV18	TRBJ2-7	CASSPPTGATYEQYF	TGTGCCAGCTCACCACCCACAGGAGCCACCTACGAGCAGTACTTC
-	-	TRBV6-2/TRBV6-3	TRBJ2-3	CASSPTTGSDTQYF	TGTGCCAGCAGTCCAACGACAGGATCGGATACGCAGTATTTT
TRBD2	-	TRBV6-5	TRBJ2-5	CASNLAGAAGETQYF	TGTGCCAGCAACCTAGCGGGGGCGGCGGGAGAGACCCAGTACTTC
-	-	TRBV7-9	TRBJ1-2	CASSGRDSYTF	TGTGCCAGCAGCGGCCGGGACAGCTACACCTTC
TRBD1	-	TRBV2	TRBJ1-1	CASSRTGGNTEAFF	TGTGCCAGCAGTAGGACAGGGGGCAACACTGAAGCTTTCTTT
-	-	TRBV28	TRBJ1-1	CASSLFTGQGNTEAFF	TGTGCCAGCAGTTTATTTACAGGGCAAGGGAACACTGAAGCTTTCTTT
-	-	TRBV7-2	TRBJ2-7	CASSLLLVGEQYF	TGTGCCAGCAGCTTATTGCTAGTTGGCGAGCAGTACTTC
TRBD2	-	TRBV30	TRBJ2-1	CAWSLERGGNEQFF	TGTGCCTGGAGTTTAGAGCGGGGGGGCAATGAGCAGTTCTTC
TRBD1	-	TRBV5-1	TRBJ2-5	CASSTGQIQETQYF	TGCGCCAGCAGCACGGGACAGATTCAAGAGACCCAGTACTTC
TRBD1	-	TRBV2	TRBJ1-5	CASSPDRNSNQPQHF	TGTGCCAGCAGTCCGGACAGGAATAGCAATCAGCCCCAGCATTTT
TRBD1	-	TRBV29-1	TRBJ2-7	CSVAQGAYEQYF	TGCAGCGTTGCCCAGGGGGCTTACGAGCAGTACTTC
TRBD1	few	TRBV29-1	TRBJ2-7	CSVGDSYDTEQYF	TGCAGCGTCGGGGACAGTTACGACACCGAGCAGTACTTC
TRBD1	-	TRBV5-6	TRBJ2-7	CASSLPGQGASYEQYF	TGTGCCAGCAGCTTACCAGGGCAGGGGGCTTCCTACGAGCAGTACTTC
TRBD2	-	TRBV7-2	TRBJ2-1	CASSRGVGSYNEQFF	TGTGCCAGCAGCCGGGGGGTAGGGTCCTACAATGAGCAGTTCTTC
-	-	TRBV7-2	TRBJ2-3	CASSLDGLRTDTQYF	TGTGCCAGCAGCTTAGATGGACTTCGCACAGATACGCAGTATTTT
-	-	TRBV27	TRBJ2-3	CAREIQDTDTQYF	TGTGCCAGGGAGATACAAGACACAGATACGCAGTATTTT
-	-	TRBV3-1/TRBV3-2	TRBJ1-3	CASSQGPGAGNTIYF	TGTGCCAGCAGCCAAGGGCCAGGGGCTGGAAACACCATATATTTT
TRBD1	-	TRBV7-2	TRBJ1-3	CASSPRPRDRGNTIYF	TGTGCCAGCAGCCCGCGACCTCGGGACAGAGGAAACACCATATATTTT
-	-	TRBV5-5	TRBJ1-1	CASSLSRTPTEAFF	TGTGCCAGCAGCTTGTCAAGGACACCGACTGAAGCTTTCTTT
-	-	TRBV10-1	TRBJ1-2	CASPYTKTEPNYGYTF	TGCGCCAGCCCCTATACTAAGACGGAACCTAACTATGGCTACACCTTC
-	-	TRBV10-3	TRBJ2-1	CAIGGAKDNEQFF	TGTGCCATCGGGGGGGCGAAGGACAATGAGCAGTTCTTC
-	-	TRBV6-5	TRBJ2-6	CASTQGGTGANVLTF	TGTGCCAGCACTCAAGGGGGAACTGGGGCCAACGTCCTGACTTTC
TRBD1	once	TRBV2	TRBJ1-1	CASRQQGGRDTEAFF	TGTGCCAGCAGACAACAGGGGGGGAGGGACACTGAAGCTTTCTTT